This T cell receptor beta chain stems from a study of blood T cell repertoires in COVID-19. J was trimmed by 2 bases and V by 5 bases; bases with no gene match: 6. The CDR3 extends over 15 amino acids. CDR1 and CDR2 (germline): SGHTA, FQGNSA. Per the original methods: Quantification of nucleated cells was approximated via reference gene primer amplification. Profiling relied on immunoSEQ multiplex PCR, and the TCRdb table lists in-frame clones only, not all of them. V, J and clone size were drawn from that table, and D and trimming were deduced from the DNA. The sample comprises more than 60,000 clones, roughly 82% of which are singletons, and roughly 15% rests with the top ten.

The chain links TRBV7-2 to TRBJ2-3; the match to TRBD2 covers 8 bases. The specimen sequenced was peripheral blood. The receptor's source is a woman of 80 years or more with acute or convalescent COVID-19. In DNA form, the CDR3 reads TGTGCCAGCAGCCCCTCGGGAGGGTTCACAGATACGCAGTATTTT. It translates to CASSPSGGFTDTQYF.